This TCR beta chain was recorded in a study of regulatory T cells in long-lasting Graves disease. As for time point: persistent/refractory GD, antithyroid drugs over 5 years with positive TRAb. Following extraction of RNA from PBMCs, that RNA was used to make the TCR library. The CDR3 loop spans 16 amino acids. V was shortened by 6 bases and J by 3 bases, with 24 bases between the two germline ends. Germline V gene lookup returns CDR1 DFQATT and CDR2 SNEGSKA (reference sequence). Study-level points and caveats: Under persistent disease, TRBV28, TRBJ1-2 and TRBJ2-5 were used preferentially.

This clonotype appeared many times. Its antigen is unidentified. Investigators prepared the TCR beta libraries by applying iRepertoire HTBI primers and Arm-PCR of CDR3 regions. MiXCR, run by TCRdb on the multiplex PCR reads, gives a single entry per CDR3 protein. The sample yields 360,000 or so distinct CDR3 sequences, 20% to 25% seen once. The material sequenced was peripheral blood mononuclear cells (PBMCs), taken when the disease was refractory, from a patient treated with antithyroid drugs. The clonotype was recovered from a woman in her 40s with Graves disease. The chain carries TRBV20-1 and TRBJ2-7; D possibly matches TRBD1 or TRBD2 (5 bases each). CDR3 in amino acids: CSAKFQESYGGYEQYF. CDR3 DNA sequence: TGCAGTGCCAAATTCCAGGAATCCTATGGGGGCTACGAGCAGTACTTC.